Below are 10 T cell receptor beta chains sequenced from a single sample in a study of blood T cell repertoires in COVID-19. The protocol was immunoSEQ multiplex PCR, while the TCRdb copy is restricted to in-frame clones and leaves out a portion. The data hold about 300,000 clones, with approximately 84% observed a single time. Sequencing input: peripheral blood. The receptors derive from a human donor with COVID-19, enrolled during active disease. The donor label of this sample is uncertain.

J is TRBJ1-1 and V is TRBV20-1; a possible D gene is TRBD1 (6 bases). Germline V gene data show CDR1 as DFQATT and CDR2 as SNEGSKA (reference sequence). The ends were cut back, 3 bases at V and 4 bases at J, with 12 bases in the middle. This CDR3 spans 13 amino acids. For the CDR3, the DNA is TGCAGTGCTAGTCTTTCCAGGGGCACTGAAGCTTTCTTT. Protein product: CSASLSRGTEAFF.

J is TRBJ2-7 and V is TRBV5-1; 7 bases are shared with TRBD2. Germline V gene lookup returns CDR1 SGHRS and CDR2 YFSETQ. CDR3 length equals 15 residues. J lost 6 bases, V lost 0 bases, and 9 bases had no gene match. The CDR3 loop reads CASSLVGGTLGEQYF. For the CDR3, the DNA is TGCGCCAGCAGCTTGGTCGGGGGGACGCTTGGCGAGCAGTACTTC.

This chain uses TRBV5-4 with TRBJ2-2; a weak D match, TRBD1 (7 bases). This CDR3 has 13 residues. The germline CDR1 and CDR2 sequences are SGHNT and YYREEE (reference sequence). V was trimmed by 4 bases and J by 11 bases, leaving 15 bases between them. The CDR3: CASSGGQGGELFF. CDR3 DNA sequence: TGTGCCAGCAGCGGAGGTCAGGGGGGCGAGCTGTTTTTT.

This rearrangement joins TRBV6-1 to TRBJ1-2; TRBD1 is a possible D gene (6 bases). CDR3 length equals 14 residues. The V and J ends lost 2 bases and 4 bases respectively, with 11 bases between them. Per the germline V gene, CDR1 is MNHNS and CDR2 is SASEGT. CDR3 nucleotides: TGTGCCAGCAGTGAATTGGGGGGGCCCTATGGCTACACCTTC. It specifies CASSELGGPYGYTF.

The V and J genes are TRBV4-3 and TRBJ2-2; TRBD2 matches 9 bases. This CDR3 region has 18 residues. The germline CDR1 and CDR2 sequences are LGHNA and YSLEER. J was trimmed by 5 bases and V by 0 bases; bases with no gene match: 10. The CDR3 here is CASSQDVASGKETGELFF. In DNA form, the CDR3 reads TGCGCCAGCAGCCAAGATGTCGCTAGCGGGAAAGAAACCGGGGAGCTGTTTTTT.

CDR3 DNA: TGTGCCAGCACCCCGGGACAGGGGATTTATGGCTACACCTTC. Its protein product is CASTPGQGIYGYTF. V usage is TRBV6-5 and J usage is TRBJ1-2, with 10 bases aligning to TRBD1. Germline values: CDR1 MNHEY, CDR2 SVGAGI. The junction had 7 bases not matched to a gene; V was cut back by 7 bases and J by 5 bases. CDR3 size: 14 residues.

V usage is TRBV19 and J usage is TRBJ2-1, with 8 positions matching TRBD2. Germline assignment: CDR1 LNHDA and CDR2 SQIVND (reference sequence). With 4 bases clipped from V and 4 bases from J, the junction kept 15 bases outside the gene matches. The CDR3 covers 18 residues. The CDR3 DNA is TGTGCCAGTAGTAAGGGAGGAGCGGGGGCGGCGGGATACAATGAGCAGTTCTTC. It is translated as CASSKGGAGAAGYNEQFF.

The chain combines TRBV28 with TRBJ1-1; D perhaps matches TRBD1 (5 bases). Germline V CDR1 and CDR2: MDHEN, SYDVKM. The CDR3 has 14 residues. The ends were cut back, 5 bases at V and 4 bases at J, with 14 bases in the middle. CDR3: CASSTGGVSTEAFF. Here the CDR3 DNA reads TGTGCCAGCAGTACCGGGGGGGTAAGCACTGAAGCTTTCTTT. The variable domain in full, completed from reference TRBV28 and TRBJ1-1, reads DVKVTQSSRYLVKRTGEKVFLECVQDMDHENMFWYRQDPGLGLRLIYFSYDVKMKEKGDIPEGYSVSREKKERFSLILESASTNQTSMYLCASSTGGVSTEAFFGQGTRLTVV.

This CDR3 is CASSLVGTSFNEQFF. The CDR3 DNA follows: TGTGCCAGCAGCTTGGTAGGGACTAGTTTTAATGAGCAGTTCTTC. The chain joins TRBV5-8 to TRBJ2-1; 8 bases agree with TRBD2. Trimming took 0 bases from V and 7 from J; bases not matched to a gene: 6. CDR1 and CDR2 (germline): SGHTS, YDEGEE. CDR3 length: 15 amino acids.

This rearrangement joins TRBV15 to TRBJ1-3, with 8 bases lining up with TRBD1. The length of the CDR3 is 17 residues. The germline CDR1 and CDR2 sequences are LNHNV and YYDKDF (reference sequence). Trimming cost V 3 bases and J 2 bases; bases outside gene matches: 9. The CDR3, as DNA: TGTGCCACCAGCAGGGGATATGACAGGGGCGCTGGAAACACCATATATTTT. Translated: CATSRGYDRGAGNTIYF.